This record covers a single TCR beta chain. Its antigen is still unknown. No qualities accompany the bases; no much larger clone lies one base away. In total, approximately 610 healthy bone marrow donors made up the cohort. At the time of sampling, every cohort member was nominally healthy, though immune exposures that went unrecorded were likely present. The donor tested CMV seropositive, placing the donor among the roughly 270 seropositive members of the cohort. A peripheral blood sample was collected from each donor, and TCR beta sequencing was performed on peripheral blood mononuclear cells. Genomic DNA was extracted from the blood cell samples with the Qiagen DNeasy Blood Extraction Kit. After removal of 7 bases from V and 4 bases from J, the junction retains 10 bases not matched to a gene. CDR1 and CDR2 are read off the germline V gene as MNHNS and SASEGT. CDR3 length: 15 amino acids, cysteine to phenylalanine. Only CDR3 DNA remains: 45 bases, in frame from the first base.

This specimen comes from a study of cytomegalovirus exposure and HLA in healthy donors (dated by TCRdb to the late 2010s). Background on the whole study: In an earlier analysis of roughly 500 of the donors, approximately 260 Gb of sequence data and approximately 120 million unique TCR beta sequences from approximately 180 million T cells were reported. The aim of the study was to test whether cataloging public T cell receptors could identify signatures of past pathogen exposure. All discovery cohort repertoires had been generated using a single sequencing platform. The later analysis used no new phenotypic data to find candidate immune exposures, relying instead on TCR beta sequences and their occurrence across donors. Among 398 genotyped donors of the cohort, an average of approximately 240,000 unique TCR beta nucleotide sequences were sequenced per donor, 15% to 20% of them non-productive. An early release covering roughly 600 HLA-typed donors comprised approximately 290 gigabases of sequencing data and tens of millions of unique TCR sequences. The study combined high-throughput TCR immunosequencing, statistical association of individual TCRs with disease status, and machine learning to predict cytomegalovirus infection status. Of the approximately 400 genotyped donors, less than 90% were placed in the genetic ancestry cluster associated with self-reported Caucasian donors. To study patterns of TCR occurrence, a later analysis re-analyzed previously published TCR beta repertoires from just over 650 donors and added high-resolution HLA genotyping. To decide whether each TCR beta V gene segment behaved as functional or pseudogenic, an earlier analysis of nearly 600 of the donors relied on high-throughput TCR beta sequencing. In a later genetic analysis, genome-wide SNP genotypes for about 55% of the 666 donors were used, and that subset was treated as a discovery cohort. Roughly 5 DR-DQ haplotypes were handled as single units for association and clustering, since linkage in the cohort was strong. The study used immunosequencing to profile the T cell repertoires of several hundred subjects and linked those repertoires to cytomegalovirus serostatus. Besides the first cohort of hundreds of subjects, a separate validation cohort made up of over 100 different subjects was used. Both class I and class II loci were covered by HLA typing, at four-digit resolution. Alongside the repertoire data, information on donor age, sex, ethnicity and CMV serostatus was compiled. Typing coverage differed by locus: A, B, C, DRB1 and DQB1 were typed in roughly 620-640 donors, DQA1 in around 500, DPA1 in some 570, and DPB1 in 472.

The receptor library was made with the immunoSEQ multiplex PCR assay. The multiplex PCR relied on a mix of 60 forward primers for TCR Vbeta segments and 13 reverse primers for TCR Jbeta segments. The CDR3 region of rearranged TCR beta genes was amplified from genomic DNA with a multiplex PCR assay. The amplified TCR beta libraries were sequenced on the Illumina HiSeq System as 87-base-pair reads. The paper's processing steps were these. In a later analysis, tens of millions of unique TCR beta chains were counted across the 650 to 700 repertoires, and around 10 million of these chains were shared by at least two donors. To remove PCR and sequencing errors, raw reads were error-corrected and collapsed into unique sequences using a nearest-neighbor algorithm that merged closely related sequences. To assign V, D and J gene segments, CDR3 sequences were aligned to IMGT reference sequences. For a sequence to be retained, at least a six-nucleotide match to both a V gene segment and a J gene segment was required. Rearrangements were called productive when the CDR3 lacked stop codons and stayed in frame with V and J; all others were non-productive. CDR3 was defined according to IMGT convention as the region running from the second conserved V-encoded cysteine to the conserved J-encoded phenylalanine. The earlier analysis of 587 of the donors excluded any sequence lacking an unambiguous match to a single V gene segment. An earlier analysis of 587 of the donors called V segments functional above 56.7% productive rearrangements and segregating when the between-donor standard deviation exceeded 5%. A statistical classification framework was built to diagnose cytomegalovirus status from the catalog of TCR beta chain sequences. In a later analysis, V and J genes were assigned by comparing TCR nucleotide sequences against IMGT/GENE-DB human TR gene sequences. Using the TCRdist pipeline, a later analysis assigned CDR3 sequences along with most-parsimonious VDJ recombination scenarios. In a later analysis, each TCR beta chain was defined by its CDR3 amino acid sequence together with its V-gene family, and reads without a unique V-gene family were excluded. In a later analysis, 550 to 650 highly shared, low-generation-probability nucleotide sequences were removed to address suspected cross-contamination and a sequencing artifact. In a later analysis, a clonal expansion index for each public chain was calculated from normalized within-repertoire ranks of inferred template counts. Generation probabilities in a later analysis came from a VDJ recombination model fitted to out-of-frame rearrangements, and those results were checked against IGoR. A later analysis scored TCR-TCR, TCR-HLA and TCR-CMV co-occurrence with hypergeometric tests, applying a repertoire-size bias correction to TCR pairs. False discovery rates were estimated in a later analysis by permuting HLA or CMV assignments 20 times. In a later analysis, co-occurring TCRs were grouped using DBSCAN, with TCRdist sequence similarity added in when clustering inside HLA-allele-positive subsets. Repertoires with fewer than 30,000 or more than 120,000 public chains, plus five repertoires with anomalous nucleotide sharing, were excluded from co-occurrence clustering. Drawn from immuneACCESS, this table holds only the in-frame rearrangements with V and J called that TCRdb kept. Clones are partly lost; checked studies trace under half to an unresolved V gene and leave the rest unexplained. V and J calls plus clone size are reproduced from that table; the DNA served to infer D and trimming. This sample has about 240,000 clones in its table, and around 81% of those were observed once. The top ten hold 7% to 9% of the sample.

Beyond this particular receptor, the publication reports: A later analysis associated 15,000 to 20,000 TCR beta sequences with specific HLA alleles at a false discovery rate of 0.05. The only immune exposure information available for the cohort was CMV serostatus. Some IMGT-functional V segments, including TRBV6-2 and TRBV6-3, could not be distinguished by the 87-base-pair reads and were therefore excluded. In both the original and validation cohorts, the classifier was reported to diagnose cytomegalovirus status with high specificity and sensitivity. According to a later analysis, parvovirus B19, influenza, CMV and Epstein-Barr virus appeared linked to several top co-occurrence clusters. V-gene and J-gene trimming of TCR beta chains was associated with a missense DCLRE1C variant in a later genetic analysis, and the association was replicated in an independent cohort. The sequencing pipeline was judged likely to have produced a cluster of highly shared sequence variants as a technical artifact. Because counts were too low, seventeen rarely observed V segments, including chromosome 9 orphons, were excluded from the earlier analysis of some 540 of the donors. Compared with equally common non-associated chains, HLA-associated TCR beta chains in a later analysis were more clonally expanded and had lower generation probabilities. Compared with the roughly 670-donor mean, donors in an Asian-associated ancestry cluster had fewer N-insertions in productive TCRs, according to a later genetic analysis. In this cohort, only TCR beta chains were sequenced, and detectable features were limited by the absence of alpha or paired-chain data. Because some donors lacked HLA typing at each locus, the association tests relied only on the typed subset. A later analysis found that TCR association rates varied across HLA loci, with DRB1 alleles showing the most associated TCRs and HLA-C alleles the fewest. While some public TCRs were present in many individuals, most TCR sequences turned up only very rarely across donors. A few of the identified cytomegalovirus-associated TCR beta chains were confirmed in vitro to be specific for cytomegalovirus antigens. When HLA alleles, especially DR and DQ, strongly co-occurred, attributing TCR associations to individual alleles was difficult. Broadly in line with IMGT annotations, most TCR beta V segments showed up in productive rearrangements about 87% or about 30% of the time in an earlier analysis of 450 to 750 of the donors. Linkage disequilibrium might explain the correlated functional status among segregating V segments, but an unknown experimental factor could not be ruled out. A further reported finding was that TCR beta sequences accurately predicted the HLA-A and HLA-B alleles for most subjects in the first cohort. A later analysis found that most CMV-associated TCR beta chains appeared HLA-restricted, with HLA associations seemingly driven largely by CMV exposure. According to the authors, the approach could potentially be generalized to other disease states and immunological phenotypes. Sequencing depth was assumed to be roughly uniform across donors in the presence/absence analyses, though that assumption may not hold. The study gave a list of about 150 TCR beta chains associated with cytomegalovirus.

The material sequenced was PBMCs. This chain is built from TRBV6-1 and TRBJ2-3, and 8 junctional nucleotides match TRBD2. This receptor was taken from a woman in her fifties or sixties in good health and CMV-seropositive. The DNA is TGTGCCAGCATCCTCGGTCCGGGAGGGGCAGATACGCAGTATTTT. This translates into CASILGPGGADTQYF.